This T cell receptor (beta chain) originates from a study of molecular identifiers for immune sequencing clone quantification. One entry per CDR3 protein results from TCRdb running MiXCR on the PCR reads. The table has about 640,000 distinct CDR3 sequences, just under 20% seen once. The naive CD8 libraries originated from between roughly 17,000 and 1,000,000 sorted cells and drew on 10%, 30% or 50% RNA. Trimming took 7 bases from V and 2 from J; bases not matched to a gene: 27. The CDR3 consists of 21 residues. CDR1 is SNHLY, CDR2 FYNNEI, per germline. The rearrangement joins TRBV2 to TRBJ2-3; 7 nucleotides line up with TRBD1. Input material: naive CD8+ T cells from blood, with Jurkat cell RNA spiked in. The subset here: FACS-sorted CD8+CD4-CCR7+CD45RA+ naive T cells. The TCR sequence derives from a human donor in good health. Some libraries in this study had Jurkat cell RNA spiked in. CDR3 nucleotides: TGTGCCAGCATATCCTTTGGTGAACAGGGGATGCAAGGCCGACACACAGATACGCAGTATTTT. Protein product: CASISFGEQGMQGRHTDTQYF.